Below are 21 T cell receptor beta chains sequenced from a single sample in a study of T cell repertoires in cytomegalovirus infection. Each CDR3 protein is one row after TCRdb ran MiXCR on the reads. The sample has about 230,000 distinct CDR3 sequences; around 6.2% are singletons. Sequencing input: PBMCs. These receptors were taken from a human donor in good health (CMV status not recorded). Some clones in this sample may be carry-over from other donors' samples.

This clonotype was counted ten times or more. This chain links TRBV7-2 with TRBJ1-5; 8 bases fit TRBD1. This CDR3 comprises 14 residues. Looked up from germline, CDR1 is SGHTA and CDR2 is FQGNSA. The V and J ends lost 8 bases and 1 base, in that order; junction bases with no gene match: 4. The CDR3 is CASWDRLSNQPQHF. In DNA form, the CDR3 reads TGTGCCAGCTGGGACAGGCTAAGCAATCAGCCCCAGCATTTT.

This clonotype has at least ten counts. DNA of the CDR3: TGTGCCAGCAGTCGGACTGCATTCCAAGAGACCCAGTACTTC. This gives the protein CASSRTAFQETQYF. The chain carries TRBV12-3 or TRBV12-4 and TRBJ2-5, with a tentative D call TRBD2 (5 bases). CDR3 size: 14 residues. Between the trimmed V and J ends, which lost 5 bases and 1 base, there was a span of 11 bases.

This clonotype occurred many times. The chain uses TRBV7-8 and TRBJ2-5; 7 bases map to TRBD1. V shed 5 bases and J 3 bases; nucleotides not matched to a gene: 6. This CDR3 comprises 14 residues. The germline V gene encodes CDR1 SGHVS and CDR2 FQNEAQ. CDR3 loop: CASSPITGEETQYF. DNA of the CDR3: TGTGCCAGCAGCCCAATTACAGGGGAAGAGACCCAGTACTTC. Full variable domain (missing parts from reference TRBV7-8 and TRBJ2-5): GAGVSQSPRYKVAKRGQDVALRCDPISGHVSLFWYQQALGQGPEFLTYFQNEAQLDKSGLPSDRFFAERPEGSVSTLKIQRTQQEDSAVYLCASSPITGEETQYFGPGTRLLVL.

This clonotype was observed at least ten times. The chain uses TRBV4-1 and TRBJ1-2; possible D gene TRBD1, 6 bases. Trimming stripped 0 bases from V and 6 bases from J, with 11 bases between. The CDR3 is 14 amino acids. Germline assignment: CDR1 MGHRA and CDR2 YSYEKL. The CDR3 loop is CASSQEQGGHGYTF. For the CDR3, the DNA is TGCGCCAGCAGCCAAGAACAGGGTGGCCATGGCTACACCTTC.

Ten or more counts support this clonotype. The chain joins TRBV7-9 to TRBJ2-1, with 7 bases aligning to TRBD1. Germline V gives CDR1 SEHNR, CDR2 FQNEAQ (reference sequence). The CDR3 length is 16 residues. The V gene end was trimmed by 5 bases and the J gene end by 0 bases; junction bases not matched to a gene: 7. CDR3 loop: CASSGYRGSSYNEQFF. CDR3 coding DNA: TGTGCCAGCAGCGGCTACAGGGGTAGCTCCTACAATGAGCAGTTCTTC.

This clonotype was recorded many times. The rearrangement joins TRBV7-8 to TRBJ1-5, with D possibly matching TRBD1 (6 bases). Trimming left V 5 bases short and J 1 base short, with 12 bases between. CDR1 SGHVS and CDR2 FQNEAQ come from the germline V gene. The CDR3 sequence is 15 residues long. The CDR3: CASSTGTLSNQPQHF. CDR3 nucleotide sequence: TGTGCCAGCAGCACAGGGACGTTAAGCAATCAGCCCCAGCATTTT.

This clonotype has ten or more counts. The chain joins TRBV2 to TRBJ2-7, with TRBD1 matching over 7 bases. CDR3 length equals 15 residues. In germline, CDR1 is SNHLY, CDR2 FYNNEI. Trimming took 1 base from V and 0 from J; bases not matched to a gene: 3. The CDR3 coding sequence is TGTGCCAGCAGTGAAGTACAGGGGTCCTCCTACGAGCAGTACTTC. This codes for CASSEVQGSSYEQYF.

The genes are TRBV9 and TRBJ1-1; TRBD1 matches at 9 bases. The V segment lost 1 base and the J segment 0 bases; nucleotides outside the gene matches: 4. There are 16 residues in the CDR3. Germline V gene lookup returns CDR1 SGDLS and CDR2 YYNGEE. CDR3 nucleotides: TGTGCCAGCAGCGTATCTACAGGGGGCCTGAACACTGAAGCTTTCTTT. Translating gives CASSVSTGGLNTEAFF.

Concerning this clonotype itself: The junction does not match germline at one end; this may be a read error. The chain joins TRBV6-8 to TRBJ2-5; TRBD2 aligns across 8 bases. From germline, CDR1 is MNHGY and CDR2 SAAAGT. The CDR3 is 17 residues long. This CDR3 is CTSSRTSTIGGGETQYF. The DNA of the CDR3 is TGTACCAGCAGCCGAACCTCGACTATCGGGGGGGGGGAGACCCAGTACTTC.

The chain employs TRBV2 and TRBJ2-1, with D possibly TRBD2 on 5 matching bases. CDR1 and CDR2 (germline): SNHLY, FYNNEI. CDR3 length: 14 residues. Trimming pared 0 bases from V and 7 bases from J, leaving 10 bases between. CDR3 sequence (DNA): TGTGCCAGCAGTGAAGCGCTTCGAGGGAATGAGCAGTTCTTC. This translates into CASSEALRGNEQFF.

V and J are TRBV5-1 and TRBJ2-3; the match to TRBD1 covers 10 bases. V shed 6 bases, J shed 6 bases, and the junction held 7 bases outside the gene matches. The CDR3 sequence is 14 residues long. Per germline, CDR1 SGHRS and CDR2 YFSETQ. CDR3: CASTSTGGADTQYF. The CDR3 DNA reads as TGCGCCAGCACCTCGACAGGGGGCGCGGATACGCAGTATTTT.

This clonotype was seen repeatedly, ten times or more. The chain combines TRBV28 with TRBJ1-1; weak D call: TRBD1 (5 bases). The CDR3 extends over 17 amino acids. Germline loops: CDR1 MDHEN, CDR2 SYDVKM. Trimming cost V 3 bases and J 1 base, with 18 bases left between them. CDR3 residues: CASSFIPGRDTNTEAFF. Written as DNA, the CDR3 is TGTGCCAGCAGTTTTATCCCAGGGAGGGATACGAACACTGAAGCTTTCTTT.

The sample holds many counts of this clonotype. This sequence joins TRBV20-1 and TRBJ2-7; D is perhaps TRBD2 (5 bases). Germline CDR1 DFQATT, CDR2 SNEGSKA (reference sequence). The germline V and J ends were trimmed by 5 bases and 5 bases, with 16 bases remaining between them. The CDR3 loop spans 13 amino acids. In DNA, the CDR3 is TGCAGTGCTGGGAAGGAGGCGGCAGACGAGCAGTACTTC. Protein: CSAGKEAADEQYF.

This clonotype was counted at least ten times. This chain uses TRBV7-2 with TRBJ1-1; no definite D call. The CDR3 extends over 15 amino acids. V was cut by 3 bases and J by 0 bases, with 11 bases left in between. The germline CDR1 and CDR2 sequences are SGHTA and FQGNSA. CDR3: CASSLTSFMNTEAFF. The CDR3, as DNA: TGTGCCAGCAGCTTGACCTCTTTTATGAACACTGAAGCTTTCTTT.

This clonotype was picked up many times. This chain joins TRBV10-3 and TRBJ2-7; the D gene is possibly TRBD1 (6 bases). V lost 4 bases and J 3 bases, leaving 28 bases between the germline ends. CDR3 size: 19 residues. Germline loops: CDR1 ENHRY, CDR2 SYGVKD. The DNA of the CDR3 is TGTGCCATCAGTGTTCGCGGGTATACCGGACAGCCCGAGGGCTACGAGCAGTACTTC. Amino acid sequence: CAISVRGYTGQPEGYEQYF.

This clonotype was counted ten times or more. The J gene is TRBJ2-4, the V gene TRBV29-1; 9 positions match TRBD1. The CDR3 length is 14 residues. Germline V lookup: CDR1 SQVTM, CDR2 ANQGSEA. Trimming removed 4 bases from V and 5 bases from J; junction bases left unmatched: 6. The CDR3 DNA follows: TGCAGCGTTGGAGGGGACAGGGATGAAAACATTCAGTACTTC. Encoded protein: CSVGGDRDENIQYF.

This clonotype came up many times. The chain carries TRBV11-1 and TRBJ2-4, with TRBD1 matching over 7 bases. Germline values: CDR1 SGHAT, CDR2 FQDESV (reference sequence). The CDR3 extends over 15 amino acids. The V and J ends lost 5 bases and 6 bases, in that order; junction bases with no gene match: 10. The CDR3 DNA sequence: TGTGCCAGCAGCGCGGACAGGCTAAGATTAAACATTCAGTACTTC. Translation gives CASSADRLRLNIQYF.

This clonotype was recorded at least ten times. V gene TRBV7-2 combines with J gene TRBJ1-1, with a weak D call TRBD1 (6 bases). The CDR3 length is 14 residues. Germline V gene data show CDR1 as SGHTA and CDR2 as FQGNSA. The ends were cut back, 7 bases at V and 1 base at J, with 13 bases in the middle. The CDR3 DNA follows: TGTGCCAGCACCTTGGTAGGGGGGAACACTGAAGCTTTCTTT. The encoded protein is CASTLVGGNTEAFF.

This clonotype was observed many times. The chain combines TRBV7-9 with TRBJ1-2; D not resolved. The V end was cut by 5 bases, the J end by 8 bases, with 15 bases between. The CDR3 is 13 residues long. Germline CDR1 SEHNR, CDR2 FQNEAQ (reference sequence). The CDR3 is CASSPVGRRGYTF. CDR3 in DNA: TGTGCCAGCAGCCCGGTGGGCAGACGAGGCTACACCTTC.

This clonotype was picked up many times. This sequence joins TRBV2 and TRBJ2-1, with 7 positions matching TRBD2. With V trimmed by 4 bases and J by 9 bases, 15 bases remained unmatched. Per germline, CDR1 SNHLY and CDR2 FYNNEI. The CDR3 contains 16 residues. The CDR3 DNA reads TGTGCCAGCAGTGCCCACCCCCCCGGAGGCGGGGGTGAGCAGTTCTTC. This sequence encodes CASSAHPPGGGGEQFF.

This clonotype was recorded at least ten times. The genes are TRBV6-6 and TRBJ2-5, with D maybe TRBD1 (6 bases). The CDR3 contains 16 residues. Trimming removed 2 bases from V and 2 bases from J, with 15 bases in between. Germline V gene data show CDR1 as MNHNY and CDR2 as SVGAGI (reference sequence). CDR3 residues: CASSYNHNRGQETQYF. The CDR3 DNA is TGTGCCAGCAGTTACAATCACAATAGGGGGCAAGAGACCCAGTACTTC.